This T cell receptor beta chain was recorded in a study of cytomegalovirus exposure and HLA in healthy donors. This clone has only a few counts. Its antigen remains unknown. The PCR was carried out with 60 Vbeta primers and 13 Jbeta primers. Data came from immunoSEQ multiplex PCR; TCRdb stores just in-frame clones and leaves some out. The data contain about 190,000 clones, around 82% of them singletons. The study, taken as a whole, reports: Researchers reported in a later analysis that a missense DCLRE1C variant was tied to TCR beta V- and J-gene trimming.

Germline lookup yields CDR1 MDHEN and CDR2 SYDVKM. This CDR3 has 13 residues. V shed 1 base and J shed 4 bases, with 7 bases lying between them. The source is a woman between 25 and 40 years old in good health and CMV-seropositive. The chain joins TRBV28 to TRBJ1-1; D not resolved. The sequenced sample consisted of PBMCs. CDR3 bases: TGTGCCAGCAGTTTATCCGCAGGCACTGAAGCTTTCTTT. It encodes CASSLSAGTEAFF.